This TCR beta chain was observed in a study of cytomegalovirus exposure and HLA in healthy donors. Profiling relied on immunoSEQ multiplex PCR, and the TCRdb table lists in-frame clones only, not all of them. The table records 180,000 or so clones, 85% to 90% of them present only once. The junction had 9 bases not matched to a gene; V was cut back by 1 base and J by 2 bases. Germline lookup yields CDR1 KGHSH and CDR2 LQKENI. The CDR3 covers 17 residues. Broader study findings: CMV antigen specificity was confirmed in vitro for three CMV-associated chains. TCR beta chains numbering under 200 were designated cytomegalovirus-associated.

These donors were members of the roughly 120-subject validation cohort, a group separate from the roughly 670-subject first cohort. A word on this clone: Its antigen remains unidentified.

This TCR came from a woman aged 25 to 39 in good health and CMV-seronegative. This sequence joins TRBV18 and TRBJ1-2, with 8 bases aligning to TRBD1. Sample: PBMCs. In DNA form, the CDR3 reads TGTGCCAGCTCACCACGGTTTATACAGGGGGAAAACTATGGCTACACCTTC. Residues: CASSPRFIQGENYGYTF.